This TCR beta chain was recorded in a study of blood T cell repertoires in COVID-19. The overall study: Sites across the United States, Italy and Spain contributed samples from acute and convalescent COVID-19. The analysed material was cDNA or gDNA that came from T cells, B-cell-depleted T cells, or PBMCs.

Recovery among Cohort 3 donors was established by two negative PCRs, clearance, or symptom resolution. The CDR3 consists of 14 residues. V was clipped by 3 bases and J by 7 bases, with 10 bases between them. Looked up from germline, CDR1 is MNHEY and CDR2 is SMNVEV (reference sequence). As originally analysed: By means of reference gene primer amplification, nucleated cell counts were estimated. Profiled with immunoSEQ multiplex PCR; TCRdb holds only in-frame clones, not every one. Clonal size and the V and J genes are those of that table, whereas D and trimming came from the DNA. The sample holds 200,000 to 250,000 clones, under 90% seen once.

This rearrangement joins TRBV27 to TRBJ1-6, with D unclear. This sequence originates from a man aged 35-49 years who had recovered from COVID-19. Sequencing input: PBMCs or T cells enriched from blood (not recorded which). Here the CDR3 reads CASSLSVGNSPLHF. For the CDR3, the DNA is TGTGCCAGCAGTTTGTCGGTGGGCAATTCACCCCTCCACTTT.